These T cell receptor beta chains were read from a single sample in a study of cytomegalovirus exposure and HLA in healthy donors. Using immunoSEQ multiplex PCR, the repertoire was profiled, and TCRdb retains in-frame clones only, with some absent. The table includes 130,000 or so clones, around 80% detected once. Sequencing used PBMCs. The source is a man in his late teens or twenties in good health and CMV-seropositive. CDR3s include the opening cysteine and the closing phenylalanine or tryptophan. The D gene is left open where the match is weak. Not all rows give a size; the values are once, few, many and, for expanded clones, a class.

D | J | size | V | CDR3 | DNA
. | TRBJ1-1 | few | TRBV19 | CASSIQQKSAFF | TGTGCCAGTAGTATCCAACAGAAGTCGGCTTTCTTT
. | TRBJ1-1 | . | TRBV28 | CASSSGAEENTEAFF | TGTGCCAGCAGTTCAGGGGCGGAAGAAAACACTGAAGCTTTCTTT
TRBD1 | TRBJ1-2 | . | TRBV19 | CASSIAGQGTNYGYTF | TGTGCCAGTAGTATCGCCGGACAGGGGACAAACTATGGCTACACCTTC
TRBD1 | TRBJ1-4 | . | TRBV18 | CASSPGQGNEKLFF | TGTGCCAGCTCCCCCGGACAGGGTAATGAAAAACTGTTTTTT
TRBD1 | TRBJ1-4 | . | TRBV7-9 | CASSLALPGQGTNEKLFF | TGTGCCAGCAGCTTAGCTTTACCGGGACAGGGAACTAATGAAAAACTGTTTTTT
TRBD2 | TRBJ2-7 | . | TRBV5-4 | CASTNSLGGGSYEQYF | TGTGCCAGCACCAATTCCCTGGGGGGGGGCTCCTACGAGCAGTACTTC
TRBD2 | TRBJ2-5 | . | TRBV10-1 | CASSKGLVGETQYF | TGCGCCAGCAGTAAGGGACTAGTTGGTGAGACCCAGTACTTC
. | TRBJ2-1 | . | TRBV2 | CASGGEQFF | TGTGCCAGCGGAGGTGAGCAGTTCTTC
. | TRBJ2-7 | . | TRBV5-5 | CASSLPGSMYEQYF | TGTGCCAGCAGCTTGCCGGGAAGTATGTACGAGCAGTACTTC
. | TRBJ1-5 | . | TRBV7-3 | CASSLTLSESNQPQHF | TGTGCCAGCAGCTTAACATTGAGCGAAAGCAATCAGCCCCAGCATTTT
. | TRBJ2-1 | . | TRBV27 | CASSSRYNEQFF | TGTGCCAGCAGTTCACGGTACAATGAGCAGTTCTTC
TRBD2 | TRBJ2-1 | . | TRBV5-1 | CASSFTSGIYNEQFF | TGCGCCAGCAGCTTTACTAGCGGGATCTACAATGAGCAGTTCTTC
TRBD1 | TRBJ2-2 | . | TRBV27 | CASSTRTGPNTGELFF | TGTGCCAGCAGTACGAGGACAGGGCCGAACACCGGGGAGCTGTTTTTT
. | TRBJ2-7 | . | TRBV9 | CASSAIPGPQSEQYF | TGTGCCAGCAGCGCCATCCCTGGGCCCCAGAGCGAGCAGTACTTC
TRBD2 | TRBJ2-7 | few | TRBV4-1 | CASSLTSGSTYEQYF | TGCGCCAGCAGCCTGACTAGCGGGTCGACCTACGAGCAGTACTTC
. | TRBJ2-7 | . | TRBV6-5 | CASSYRQVDEQYF | TGTGCCAGCAGTTACCGACAGGTAGACGAGCAGTACTTC
TRBD1 | TRBJ2-1 | . | TRBV9 | CASSFNPQAGQGLNEQFF | TGTGCCAGCAGCTTTAATCCCCAGGCGGGACAGGGGTTGAATGAGCAGTTCTTC
. | TRBJ1-4 | . | TRBV19 | CASSTYRRGNNEKLFF | TGTGCCAGTAGTACCTATCGAAGGGGCAATAATGAAAAACTGTTTTTT
. | TRBJ2-4 | . | TRBV28 | CASSLAYAKNIQYF | TGTGCCAGCAGTCTAGCTTACGCCAAAAACATTCAGTACTTC
. | TRBJ2-1 | few | TRBV9 | CASSAGLASNEQFF | TGTGCCAGCAGCGCGGGACTTGCGAGTAATGAGCAGTTCTTC
TRBD1 | TRBJ2-6 | . | TRBV27 | CASSRTGRMVGANVLTF | TGTGCCAGCAGTAGGACAGGTAGGATGGTTGGGGCCAACGTCCTGACTTTC
TRBD2 | TRBJ2-5 | . | TRBV7-9 | CASSSGLTETQYF | TGTGCCAGCAGCTCGGGACTAACGGAGACCCAGTACTTC
. | TRBJ1-4 | . | TRBV7-8 | CASSFSLGHRLEKLFF | TGTGCCAGCAGCTTTTCTTTGGGACACCGTCTTGAAAAACTGTTTTTT
. | TRBJ1-1 | . | TRBV19 | CASSMGHLNTEAFF | TGTGCCAGTAGTATGGGACATCTGAACACTGAAGCTTTCTTT
TRBD1 | TRBJ2-7 | few | TRBV4-1 | CASSQDGQGASEQYF | TGCGCCAGCAGCCAAGACGGACAGGGGGCCAGCGAGCAGTACTTC
. | TRBJ2-1 | . | TRBV5-5 | CASSTSAQVYNEQFF | TGTGCCAGCAGCACCTCGGCACAGGTATACAATGAGCAGTTCTTC
. | TRBJ1-2 | . | TRBV2 | CASSRRENYGYTF | TGTGCCAGCAGCCGAAGGGAGAACTATGGCTACACCTTC
. | TRBJ2-7 | . | TRBV6-1 | CASSVGATYEQYF | TGTGCCAGCAGTGTGGGGGCTACCTACGAGCAGTACTTC
. | TRBJ1-2 | . | TRBV6-6 | CASFSPDGFPTF | TGTGCCAGCTTTTCCCCTGACGGGTTTCCCACCTTC
TRBD2 | TRBJ2-1 | . | TRBV4-1 | CASSQGLAANNEQFF | TGCGCCAGCAGCCAAGGGCTAGCGGCCAACAATGAGCAGTTCTTC
. | TRBJ1-1 | . | TRBV28 | CASSLYSEAFF | TGTGCCAGCAGTTTATACAGTGAAGCTTTCTTT
. | TRBJ2-7 | . | TRBV7-3 | CASSLSPTTYEQYF | TGTGCCAGCAGCTTAAGCCCGACAACGTACGAGCAGTACTTC
TRBD1 | TRBJ2-1 | . | TRBV6-5 | CASSYSNRGRNEQFF | TGTGCCAGCAGTTACTCGAACAGGGGGAGAAATGAGCAGTTCTTC
. | TRBJ1-5 | . | TRBV27 | CASSLYGLPNQPQHF | TGTGCCAGCAGTTTATACGGACTGCCCAATCAGCCCCAGCATTTT
TRBD1 | TRBJ1-3 | few | TRBV30 | CAWTRDRGFLPSGNTIYF | TGTGCCTGGACTCGGGACAGGGGGTTCTTACCATCTGGAAACACCATATATTTT
. | TRBJ2-7 | . | TRBV12-1 | CASSFTSGSYNEQYF | TGTGCCAGCAGCTTCACTAGCGGGAGTTACAACGAGCAGTACTTC
. | TRBJ1-5 | . | TRBV18 | CASSPGQPSNQPQHF | TGTGCCAGCTCTCCCGGACAGCCTAGCAATCAGCCCCAGCATTTT
. | TRBJ2-1 | . | TRBV2 | CASSPYNEQFF | TGTGCCAGCAGCCCGTACAATGAGCAGTTCTTC
. | TRBJ2-7 | once | TRBV6-1 | CASSDSASLVYEQYF | TGTGCCAGCAGTGATTCAGCTAGCCTCGTCTACGAGCAGTACTTC
. | TRBJ2-1 | . | TRBV1 | CTSSQSGAYNEQFF | TGCACCAGCAGCCAAAGCGGCGCCTACAATGAGCAGTTCTTC
. | TRBJ2-3 | . | TRBV11-3 | CASSPRRGDTQYF | TGTGCCAGCAGTCCTAGGAGGGGAGATACGCAGTATTTT
. | TRBJ2-7 | few | TRBV18 | CASSRQSDEQYF | TGTGCCAGCTCCCGACAGTCAGACGAGCAGTACTTC
. | TRBJ2-7 | . | TRBV6-5 | CASSYSRRSSYEQYF | TGTGCCAGCAGTTACTCGAGGAGAAGCTCCTACGAGCAGTACTTC
TRBD1 | TRBJ1-5 | . | TRBV2 | CARSGKGQEPLVRQPQHF | TGTGCCCGCAGTGGAAAGGGACAGGAGCCCCTAGTACGTCAGCCCCAGCATTTT
. | TRBJ2-7 | . | TRBV5-1 | CASSPSGLPDYEQYF | TGCGCCAGCTCCCCCTCGGGACTCCCGGACTACGAGCAGTACTTC
. | TRBJ1-1 | . | TRBV5-5 | CASSFAVGNTEAFF | TGTGCCAGCAGCTTTGCGGTAGGAAACACTGAAGCTTTCTTT
. | TRBJ2-2 | . | TRBV10-3 | CAIAGLSNTGELFF | TGTGCCATCGCAGGGCTCTCGAACACCGGGGAGCTGTTTTTT
TRBD1 | TRBJ2-5 | . | TRBV29-1 | CSVDDRAQETQYF | TGCAGCGTCGATGACAGGGCGCAAGAGACCCAGTACTTC
. | TRBJ2-1 | . | TRBV28 | CASSSGDAYNEQFF | TGTGCCAGCAGTTCAGGGGACGCCTACAATGAGCAGTTCTTC
TRBD2 | TRBJ2-3 | . | TRBV6-1 | CASSEITSGMKDTQYF | TGTGCCAGCAGTGAAATAACTAGCGGGATGAAAGATACGCAGTATTTT
TRBD2 | TRBJ2-5 | . | TRBV6-5 | CASTVMGGTETQYF | TGTGCCAGCACCGTTATGGGGGGGACCGAGACCCAGTACTTC
TRBD2 | TRBJ2-1 | . | TRBV7-6 | CASGGRDFNEQFF | TGTGCCAGCGGCGGGAGGGACTTCAATGAGCAGTTCTTC
TRBD2 | TRBJ2-7 | . | TRBV4-1 | CASSQALAGDAEQYF | TGCGCCAGCAGCCAGGCTCTAGCGGGAGATGCAGAGCAGTACTTC
. | TRBJ1-3 | . | TRBV28 | CASREGGEGNTIYF | TGTGCCAGCAGGGAGGGAGGGGAGGGAAACACCATATATTTT
TRBD1 | TRBJ1-2 | . | TRBV6-5 | CASSYGQGPRYGYTF | TGTGCCAGCAGTTACGGACAGGGCCCACGTTATGGCTACACCTTC
. | TRBJ1-2 | . | TRBV10-1 | CASSATANYGYTF | TGCGCCAGCAGTGCAACAGCTAACTATGGCTACACCTTC
. | TRBJ2-2 | . | TRBV9 | CASSGGVGGELFF | TGTGCCAGCAGCGGGGGAGTGGGCGGGGAGCTGTTTTTT
. | TRBJ2-3 | . | TRBV30 | CAWTGTDTQYF | TGTGCCTGGACGGGCACAGATACGCAGTATTTT
TRBD1 | TRBJ2-1 | . | TRBV27 | CASSVSRDRVGNEQFF | TGTGCCAGCAGTGTGTCTCGGGACAGGGTAGGAAATGAGCAGTTCTTC